One sample yielded the 32 T cell receptor beta chains listed below, sequenced in a study of blood T cell repertoires in COVID-19. TCRdb's copy holds only in-frame clones and misses some; the assay was immunoSEQ multiplex PCR. This table has 98,000 or so clones, under 85% appearing once. The sample taken for sequencing was peripheral blood. These receptors all stem from a woman in her 70s with acute or convalescent COVID-19.

This clone appeared once. The V call is TRBV27, the J call TRBJ1-4; TRBD1 is a possible D gene (5 bases). The germline gives CDR1 MNHEY, CDR2 SMNVEV (reference sequence). The V end was cut by 6 bases, the J end by 5 bases, with 16 bases between. This CDR3 is built from 15 residues. The CDR3 loop is CASSPLGRGNEKLFF. The CDR3 DNA is TGTGCCAGCAGCCCGCTGGGGCGAGGCAATGAAAAACTGTTTTTT.

This chain uses TRBV7-2 with TRBJ2-7, with D possibly matching TRBD2 (5 bases). V lost 6 bases and J 0 bases, leaving 15 bases between the germline ends. The CDR3 consists of 15 residues. Germline CDR1 is SGHTA and CDR2 is FQGNSA. CDR3 DNA: TGTGCCAGCAGTTCGAGCGGCTTATCCTCCTACGAGCAGTACTTC. This translates into CASSSSGLSSYEQYF. Full variable domain (outside the CDR3, taken from reference TRBV7-2 and TRBJ2-7): GAGVSQSPSNKVTEKGKDVELRCDPISGHTALYWYRQSLGQGLEFLIYFQGNSAPDKSGLPSDRFSAERTGGSVSTLTIQRTQQEDSAVYLCASSSSGLSSYEQYFGPGTRLTVT.

The chain couples TRBV7-9 to TRBJ1-4, with 9 bases that match TRBD1. The CDR3 contains 15 residues. Trimming took 5 bases from V and 11 from J; bases not matched to a gene: 12. Germline loops: CDR1 SEHNR, CDR2 FQNEAQ (reference sequence). The CDR3 region has the DNA TGTGCCAGCAGCGCGATTGGGACAGGGAGGGAGAAACTGTTTTTT. Protein: CASSAIGTGREKLFF.

This clone was seen only once. The V gene is TRBV3-1 (or the pseudogene TRBV3-2), the J gene TRBJ2-7; 9 positions agree with TRBD2. V was clipped by 0 bases and J by 2 bases; unmatched bases: 20. This CDR3 contains 21 residues. The germline V gene has CDR1 LGHDT and CDR2 YNNKEL (reference sequence). The CDR3 region has the DNA TGTGCCAGCAGCCAAGATCGGGGTATTAGCGGGAGAGGCTGGCTCCCCTACGAGCAGTACTTC. Translation gives CASSQDRGISGRGWLPYEQYF.

The genes are TRBV28 and TRBJ2-7, with D possibly being TRBD1 (6 bases). The CDR3 sequence is 15 residues long. V dropped 4 bases and J dropped 6 bases, with 19 bases sitting between them. Germline V gene sequence: CDR1 MDHEN, CDR2 SYDVKM. The CDR3 protein is CASSSSLGHTSEQYF. For the CDR3, the DNA is TGTGCCAGCAGTTCCTCCCTGGGACATACCTCCGAGCAGTACTTC.

In this sample, this clone turned up once. V is TRBV5-1 and J is TRBJ2-7; D possibly corresponds to TRBD2 (6 bases). This CDR3 has 14 residues. Trimming removed 4 bases at V and 7 bases at J, with 18 bases between. CDR1 SGHRS and CDR2 YFSETQ come from the germline V gene. The CDR3 DNA reads TGCGCCAGCAGCCCTAGACAAGCGGCGGGGGAGCAGTACTTC. Translation: CASSPRQAAGEQYF.

The chain is built from TRBV7-2 and TRBJ1-2; no firm D call. The germline V gene encodes CDR1 SGHTA and CDR2 FQGNSA. The CDR3 sequence is 14 residues long. Trimming took off 4 bases at V and 5 bases at J, with 14 bases between the two ends. The CDR3 here is CASSSIVQNYGYTF. The CDR3 DNA reads TGTGCCAGCAGCTCTATAGTACAGAATTATGGCTACACCTTC.

The CDR3 loop reads CASSSQGQSGYGYTF. Written as DNA, the CDR3 is TGTGCCAGCAGTTCCCAGGGACAGAGTGGGTATGGCTACACCTTC. The genes are TRBV7-3 and TRBJ1-2; 7 bases are a match to TRBD1. Germline V gene data show CDR1 as SGHTA and CDR2 as FQGTGA. V shed 6 bases and J 5 bases; nucleotides not matched to a gene: 12. The length of the CDR3 is 15 residues.

This sequence joins TRBV14 and TRBJ2-2; possibly TRBD2 for D (6 bases). Germline V gives CDR1 SGHDN, CDR2 FVKESK. V was shortened by 5 bases and J by 6 bases, with 10 bases between the two germline ends. The CDR3 consists of 13 residues. The CDR3 here is CASSVRLAGELFF. The CDR3 coding sequence is TGTGCCAGCAGCGTACGACTAGCCGGGGAGCTGTTTTTT.

J is TRBJ2-3 and V is TRBV5-1, with 13 nucleotides matching TRBD2. V was clipped by 3 bases and J by 0 bases; unmatched bases: 1. The CDR3 runs 16 residues. Germline assignment: CDR1 SGHRS and CDR2 YFSETQ. CDR3 DNA sequence: TGCGCCAGCAGCTGGGGACTAGCGGGGAGCACAGATACGCAGTATTTT. This encodes CASSWGLAGSTDTQYF.

The chain employs TRBV4-1 and TRBJ2-5; 7 bases fit TRBD2. The CDR3 sequence is 15 residues long. CDR1 is MGHRA and CDR2 is YSYEKL in the germline V gene. J was trimmed by 2 bases and V by 4 bases; bases with no gene match: 7. CDR3 loop: CASSLREGMQETQYF. The DNA for the CDR3 is TGCGCCAGCAGCCTCAGGGAGGGCATGCAAGAGACCCAGTACTTC.

The V gene is TRBV4-1, the J gene TRBJ1-4; D is ambiguous. The germline gives CDR1 MGHRA, CDR2 YSYEKL. This CDR3 is 16 amino acids long. V shed 3 bases and J shed 5 bases, with 16 bases lying between them. The CDR3 region is CASSQGWTGINEKLFF. DNA of the CDR3: TGCGCCAGCAGCCAGGGGTGGACGGGGATAAATGAAAAACTGTTTTTT.

This chain joins TRBV5-1 and TRBJ1-1; TRBD1 agrees at 9 bases. V gave up 4 bases and J gave up 7 bases; unmatched junction bases: 5. This CDR3 region has 13 residues. Germline-derived CDR1 and CDR2 are SGHRS and YFSETQ. CDR3 DNA: TGCGCCAGCAGCCTTGGACAGGGGAGTGAAGCTTTCTTT. It is translated as CASSLGQGSEAFF. Together with reference TRBV5-1 and TRBJ1-1, the CDR3 gives the full variable domain: KAGVTQTPRYLIKTRGQQVTLSCSPISGHRSVSWYQQTPGQGLQFLFEYFSETQRNKGNFPGRFSGRQFSNSRSEMNVSTLELGDSALYLCASSLGQGSEAFFGQGTRLTVV.

The chain links TRBV27 to TRBJ2-7; 11 nucleotides line up with TRBD1. CDR3 length: 15 amino acids. The V gene end was trimmed by 4 bases and the J gene end by 5 bases; junction bases not matched to a gene: 7. The V gene's germline CDR1 is MNHEY and CDR2 SMNVEV (reference sequence). The chain's CDR3 is CASSSPGQGVNEQYF. CDR3 nucleotides: TGTGCCAGCAGTTCCCCGGGACAGGGGGTTAACGAGCAGTACTTC.

The DNA of the CDR3 is TGTGCCAGCAGCTTTACTAGTTCCGGGGAGCTGTTTTTT. It encodes CASSFTSSGELFF. V usage is TRBV11-3 and J usage is TRBJ2-2, with D tentatively TRBD2 (5 bases). This CDR3 is built from 13 residues. The ends were cut back, 3 bases at V and 6 bases at J, with 8 bases in the middle. CDR1 is SGHNT, CDR2 YENEEA, per germline.

The chain employs TRBV15 and TRBJ2-5; the match to TRBD1 covers 7 bases. Per germline, CDR1 LNHNV and CDR2 YYDKDF (reference sequence). V shed 0 bases, J shed 5 bases, and the junction held 9 bases outside the gene matches. The CDR3 has 16 residues. The CDR3 here is CATSRDPGQKTETQYF. DNA for the CDR3: TGTGCCACCAGCAGAGATCCGGGACAGAAAACCGAGACCCAGTACTTC.

The chain uses TRBV29-1 and TRBJ2-5, with 7 nucleotides matching TRBD2. Unmatched junction bases numbered 8, after V lost 2 bases and J lost 2 bases. The CDR3 is 15 amino acids. CDR1 is SQVTM and CDR2 is ANQGSEA in the germline V gene. CDR3 nucleotides: TGCAGCGTTGAAAGATGGGCGGGAGCGCAAGAGACCCAGTACTTC. Protein: CSVERWAGAQETQYF. Together with reference TRBV29-1 and TRBJ2-5, the CDR3 gives the full variable domain: SAVISQKPSRDICQRGTSLTIQCQVDSQVTMMFWYRQQPGQSLTLIATANQGSEATYESGFVIDKFPISRPNLTFSTLTVSNMSPEDSSIYLCSVERWAGAQETQYFGPGTRLLVL.

This clone was seen only a few times. The chain links TRBV5-1 to TRBJ2-1; possibly TRBD2 for D (5 bases). The CDR3 totals 12 residues. CDR1 is SGHRS, CDR2 YFSETQ, per germline. V was pared by 4 bases and J by 8 bases, with 10 bases between. CDR3 nucleotides: TGCGCCAGCAGCCTACATAGCGATGAGCAGTTCTTC. Translating gives CASSLHSDEQFF.

The V gene is TRBV15, the J gene TRBJ1-3; maybe TRBD1 (5 bases). This CDR3 contains 14 residues. Trimming left V 9 bases short and J 2 bases short, with 14 bases between. Germline V gene sequence: CDR1 LNHNV, CDR2 YYDKDF (reference sequence). This CDR3 is CATRQGIAGNTIYF. CDR3 bases: TGTGCCACAAGGCAGGGAATTGCTGGAAACACCATATATTTT.

The genes are TRBV6-5 and TRBJ2-2; 9 bases are a match to TRBD1. CDR1 is MNHEY, CDR2 SVGAGI, per germline. The CDR3 covers 13 residues. The J segment lost 7 bases and the V segment lost 6 bases, leaving 3 bases of the junction unmatched. The chain's CDR3 is CASRQGAGGELFF. For the CDR3, the DNA is TGTGCCAGCAGACAGGGGGCAGGCGGGGAGCTGTTTTTT.

This clone was counted between two and nine times. This sequence joins TRBV2 and TRBJ1-2; D is unclear. The CDR3 extends over 11 amino acids. Deletions cut 1 base from V and 6 bases from J, with 3 bases between. Per the germline V gene, CDR1 is SNHLY and CDR2 is FYNNEI. The CDR3, as DNA: TGTGCCAGCAGTGAAGGAGATGGCTACACCTTC. It translates to CASSEGDGYTF. The whole variable domain, remainder taken from reference TRBV2 and TRBJ1-2, is EPEVTQTPSHQVTQMGQEVILRCVPISNHLYFYWYRQILGQKVEFLVSFYNNEISEKSEIFDDQFSVERPDGSNFTLKIRSTKLEDSAMYFCASSEGDGYTFGSGTRLTVV.

The chain is built from TRBV5-6 and TRBJ1-6, with a weak D call TRBD1 (5 bases). The CDR3 runs 14 residues. With 3 bases removed from V and 10 bases from J, the gap between germline ends came to 14 bases. Germline V CDR1 and CDR2: SGHDT, YYEEEE. CDR3 DNA sequence: TGTGCCAGCAGCTCCGTGGGGGGAGGCTCACCCCTCCACTTT. It encodes CASSSVGGGSPLHF.

The rearrangement uses TRBV27 and TRBJ2-1; TRBD1 matches 8 bases. V shed 3 bases, J shed 4 bases, and the junction held 2 bases outside the gene matches. The CDR3 contains 14 residues. The germline V gene encodes CDR1 MNHEY and CDR2 SMNVEV (reference sequence). DNA for the CDR3: TGTGCCAGCAGTTTGGACAGGGTTTACAATGAGCAGTTCTTC. Amino acids: CASSLDRVYNEQFF.

The rearrangement joins TRBV5-1 to TRBJ2-1; a possible D gene is TRBD1 (6 bases). V was shortened by 0 bases and J by 5 bases, with 12 bases between the two germline ends. The germline V gene has CDR1 SGHRS and CDR2 YFSETQ. CDR3 size: 15 residues. In nucleotides, the CDR3 is TGCGCCAGCAGCTTGGCGGTACAGGGAAACAATGAGCAGTTCTTC. Its protein product is CASSLAVQGNNEQFF. Full variable domain (rest looked up from reference TRBV5-1 and TRBJ2-1): KAGVTQTPRYLIKTRGQQVTLSCSPISGHRSVSWYQQTPGQGLQFLFEYFSETQRNKGNFPGRFSGRQFSNSRSEMNVSTLELGDSALYLCASSLAVQGNNEQFFGPGTRLTVL.

V gene TRBV19 combines with J gene TRBJ2-1, with 7 bases identical to TRBD1. V lost 6 bases and J lost 0; bases outside the gene matches: 11. Germline lookup yields CDR1 LNHDA and CDR2 SQIVND (reference sequence). The CDR3 totals 17 residues. The CDR3 bases are TGTGCCAGTAGGGTTAGAAGGACAGGAGCCTCCTACAATGAGCAGTTCTTC. Its translation: CASRVRRTGASYNEQFF. The full variable domain, with the rest looked up from reference TRBV19 and TRBJ2-1, is DGGITQSPKYLFRKEGQNVTLSCEQNLNHDAMYWYRQDPGQGLRLIYYSQIVNDFQKGDIAEGYSVSREKKESFPLTVTSAQKNPTAFYLCASRVRRTGASYNEQFFGPGTRLTVL.

The chain couples TRBV11-2 to TRBJ1-1; the D is unclear. V was clipped by 1 base and J by 1 base, with 7 bases between them. Germline V lookup: CDR1 SGHAT, CDR2 FQNNGV. This CDR3 spans 14 amino acids. The CDR3 sequence: CASSLGSRNTEAFF. In nucleotides, the CDR3 is TGTGCCAGCAGCTTAGGGTCCAGGAACACTGAAGCTTTCTTT.

The genes are TRBV10-3 and TRBJ2-3; 13 bases align to TRBD2. V was pared by 2 bases and J by 0 bases, with 8 bases of the junction left unmatched. This CDR3 is 19 amino acids long. CDR1 and CDR2 (germline): ENHRY, SYGVKD. CDR3 sequence: CAISEVSGLAGSSTDTQYF. The CDR3 bases are TGTGCCATCAGTGAGGTATCGGGACTAGCGGGATCTAGCACAGATACGCAGTATTTT.

The chain couples TRBV5-1 to TRBJ1-2; TRBD1 aligns across 9 bases. CDR3 size: 15 residues. Germline CDR1 SGHRS, CDR2 YFSETQ. V dropped 4 bases and J dropped 7; count of bases not matched to a gene: 11. The DNA for the CDR3 is TGCGCCAGCAGCCGCCGGGACAGGGAGGACTCTGGCTACACCTTC. Its translation: CASSRRDREDSGYTF.

The CDR3 coding sequence is TGTGCCAGCAGTTACTCTAGGACAGCGAACATTCAGTACTTC. Translated, it gives CASSYSRTANIQYF. This chain uses TRBV6-5 with TRBJ2-4; D is possibly TRBD1 (6 bases). The V gene lost 0 bases and the J gene lost 7 bases, with 10 bases spanning the gap. Germline V lookup: CDR1 MNHEY, CDR2 SVGAGI. This CDR3 comprises 14 residues.

The rearrangement links TRBV10-3 to TRBJ2-5; 11 positions agree with TRBD2. V was clipped by 0 bases and J by 5 bases; unmatched bases: 11. CDR3 length: 18 amino acids. Germline CDR1 reads ENHRY; CDR2 reads SYGVKD. CDR3 region: CAISESGPRLAGTETQYF. The DNA for the CDR3 is TGTGCCATCAGTGAGTCGGGGCCCCGACTAGCGGGGACGGAGACCCAGTACTTC.

The chain links TRBV10-3 to TRBJ1-5; D not certain. This CDR3 is built from 14 residues. Looked up from germline, CDR1 is ENHRY and CDR2 is SYGVKD. The ends were cut back, 2 bases at V and 6 bases at J, with 11 bases in the middle. CDR3: CAISEGTEGQPQHF. The CDR3 DNA reads TGTGCCATCAGTGAGGGTACAGAAGGTCAGCCCCAGCATTTT.

V gene TRBV20-1 combines with J gene TRBJ1-2; weak D call: TRBD1 (5 bases). The CDR3 spans 16 residues. The germline gives CDR1 DFQATT, CDR2 SNEGSKA (reference sequence). V lost 3 bases to trimming and J lost 0 bases, with 17 bases between them. The CDR3 reads CSASQPGGTANYGYTF. In DNA, the CDR3 is TGCAGTGCTAGTCAGCCCGGGGGGACGGCTAACTATGGCTACACCTTC.